One sample yielded the 17 T cell receptor beta chains listed below, sequenced in a study of OX40 agonist ivuxolimab in advanced cancers. Some clones are missing from TCRdb's copy, which holds only in-frame ones; the method was immunoSEQ multiplex PCR. The sample yields approximately 49,000 clones, 80% to 85% seen once. The sequencing here drew on CD4+ or CD8+ T cells sorted from blood, taken in a trial of the OX40 agonist ivuxolimab. The receptors stem from an adult with an advanced solid tumor such as melanoma, head and neck, liver or kidney cancer.

V and J are TRBV28 and TRBJ2-2, with D uncertain. CDR1 and CDR2 (germline): MDHEN, SYDVKM. The ends were cut back, 1 base at V and 4 bases at J, with 7 bases in the middle. This CDR3 has 14 residues. The CDR3: CASSLLYSTGELFF. The CDR3 DNA follows: TGTGCCAGCAGTTTATTATACAGCACCGGGGAGCTGTTTTTT.

V usage is TRBV15 and J usage is TRBJ2-3; D gene ambiguous. The V gene lost 1 base and the J gene lost 3 bases, with 11 bases spanning the gap. CDR1 is LNHNV and CDR2 is YYDKDF in the germline V gene (reference sequence). This CDR3 is 15 amino acids long. The chain's CDR3 is CATSRAGDRTDTQYF. Written as DNA, the CDR3 is TGTGCCACCAGCAGAGCTGGGGATAGGACAGATACGCAGTATTTT.

This clone is a singleton in its sample. This chain links TRBV6-6 with TRBJ2-7; D gene uncertain. Germline-derived CDR1 and CDR2 are MNHNY and SVGAGI (reference sequence). The CDR3 sequence is 13 residues long. V was pared by 0 bases and J by 3 bases, with 6 bases between. This CDR3 reads CASSYSKGYEQYF. In nucleotides, the CDR3 is TGTGCCAGCAGTTACTCGAAGGGCTACGAGCAGTACTTC.

In its sample, this clone was seen once. The gene calls are TRBV4-1 and TRBJ2-5; D not certain. The DNA matches TRBJ2-7 better at its end, which makes the J call doubtful. This CDR3 spans 14 amino acids. From germline, CDR1 is MGHRA and CDR2 YSYEKL. DNA for the CDR3: TGCGCCAGCAGCCAAGATCAGTCTTACTACGAGCAGTACTTC. Amino acid sequence: CASSQDQSYYEQYF.

The chain carries TRBV7-9 and TRBJ2-7; TRBD2 might be the D (5 bases). The germline V and J ends were trimmed by 7 bases and 7 bases, with 23 bases remaining between them. The germline CDR1 and CDR2 sequences are SEHNR and FQNEAQ (reference sequence). The CDR3 is 15 amino acids. The CDR3 coding sequence is TGTGCCAGCACCTCGGTGGACTTGCCTTTAGGGGAGCAGTACTTC. This encodes CASTSVDLPLGEQYF. Using reference TRBV7-9 and TRBJ2-7 for the parts outside the CDR3, the full variable domain is DTGVSQNPRHKITKRGQNVTFRCDPISEHNRLYWYRQTLGQGPEFLTYFQNEAQLEKSRLLSDRFSAERPKGSFSTLEIQRTEQGDSAMYLCASTSVDLPLGEQYFGPGTRLTVT.

This chain connects TRBV10-1 to TRBJ1-6; 7 bases are a match to TRBD1. The V segment lost 6 bases and the J segment 7 bases; nucleotides outside the gene matches: 9. The germline V gene has CDR1 WNHNN and CDR2 SYGVQD (reference sequence). The CDR3 runs to 15 residues. CDR3 bases: TGCGCCAGCAGGGCACCGGGACAGCTAAATTCACCCCTCCACTTT. It codes for CASRAPGQLNSPLHF.

The chain carries TRBV7-2 and TRBJ2-7, with D unclear. CDR1 and CDR2 from the germline V gene are SGHTA and FQGNSA. Trimming shortened V by 3 bases and J by 0 bases, and 6 bases separated the two germline ends. CDR3 length: 13 amino acids. The DNA of the CDR3 is TGTGCCAGCAGCTTCAGTGTCTCCTACGAGCAGTACTTC. Protein: CASSFSVSYEQYF.

The CDR3, as DNA: TGTGCCACAGGCGACTCTGGAAACACCATATATTTT. Translating it yields CATGDSGNTIYF. The rearrangement joins TRBV30 to TRBJ1-3; D may be TRBD1 (5 bases). Germline lookup yields CDR1 GTSNPN and CDR2 SVGIG (reference sequence). V was trimmed by 8 bases and J by 0 bases, leaving 8 bases between them. This CDR3 comprises 12 residues.

This chain uses TRBV5-6 with TRBJ1-5; 7 bases align to TRBD1. Per the germline V gene, CDR1 is SGHDT and CDR2 is YYEEEE. The CDR3 totals 14 residues. J gave up 5 bases and V 2 bases, and 4 bases lay outside the gene matches. CDR3 coding DNA: TGTGCCAGCAGCTTCGGGACAGAGTATCAGCCCCAGCATTTT. This encodes CASSFGTEYQPQHF.

The chain employs TRBV9 and TRBJ1-4; 9 nucleotides match TRBD1. Germline V lookup: CDR1 SGDLS, CDR2 YYNGEE. The CDR3 has 19 residues. J was trimmed by 1 base and V by 4 bases; bases with no gene match: 14. The chain's CDR3 is CASSPPGTGQGRTNEKLFF. The CDR3 DNA reads TGTGCCAGCAGCCCCCCAGGGACAGGGCAAGGTCGAACTAATGAAAAACTGTTTTTT.

This clone has a count of ten or more. Different DNA sequences within this sample yield the same CDR3. The J gene is TRBJ2-1, the V gene TRBV19; 8 bases match TRBD2. The CDR3 spans 17 residues. Germline-derived CDR1 and CDR2 are LNHDA and SQIVND (reference sequence). V gave up 5 bases and J gave up 0 bases; unmatched junction bases: 9. CDR3 DNA: TGTGCCAGTAGTGTTACTAGCGGTGACAGCTCCTACAATGAGCAGTTCTTC. Translated, it gives CASSVTSGDSSYNEQFF.

This sequence joins TRBV27 and TRBJ2-1, with 10 bases matching TRBD2. The CDR3 has 14 amino acids. The germline CDR1 and CDR2 sequences are MNHEY and SMNVEV (reference sequence). V trimming: 4 bases; J trimming: 7 bases; junction bases outside the gene matches: 4. CDR3: CASSSSGSRNEQFF. Written as DNA, the CDR3 is TGTGCCAGCAGTTCTAGCGGGAGTCGGAATGAGCAGTTCTTC.

This chain's CDR3 is CASSVEGGMGQPQHF. The CDR3 coding sequence is TGTGCCAGCAGCGTAGAAGGGGGCATGGGTCAGCCCCAGCATTTT. This chain joins TRBV9 and TRBJ1-5; 7 bases agree with TRBD1. The CDR3 sequence is 15 residues long. Germline CDR1 and CDR2: SGDLS and YYNGEE. V lost 0 bases, J lost 6 bases, and 6 bases stayed unmatched.

The V call is TRBV27, the J call TRBJ1-4, with unresolved D. Germline V gene sequence: CDR1 MNHEY, CDR2 SMNVEV (reference sequence). The CDR3 sequence is 14 residues long. Trimming pared 0 bases from V and 8 bases from J, leaving 10 bases between. The CDR3 reads CASSLSLFREKLFF. The DNA of the CDR3 is TGTGCCAGCAGTTTATCTCTGTTCAGGGAAAAACTGTTTTTT.

This chain's CDR3 is CASLGPSGELFF. CDR3 DNA: TGTGCCAGCCTTGGCCCAAGCGGGGAGCTGTTTTTT. The rearrangement joins TRBV6-4 to TRBJ2-2; D is undetermined. V was shortened by 8 bases and J by 7 bases, with 11 bases between the two germline ends. The CDR3 consists of 12 residues. The germline gives CDR1 MRHNA, CDR2 SNTAGT.

The chain has TRBV4-1 and TRBJ1-4; tentative D call: TRBD1 (5 bases). Germline V gene sequence: CDR1 MGHRA, CDR2 YSYEKL. This CDR3 contains 13 residues. The V gene lost 1 base and the J gene lost 5 bases, with 5 bases spanning the gap. Written as DNA, the CDR3 is TGCGCCAGCAGCCAAGGGGGGAATGAAAAACTGTTTTTT. Protein product: CASSQGGNEKLFF.

The rearrangement uses TRBV5-4 and TRBJ2-5; tentative D call: TRBD1 (6 bases). Trimming removed 4 bases from V and 3 bases from J, with 10 bases in between. Germline CDR1 SGHNT, CDR2 YYREEE (reference sequence). CDR3 size: 13 residues. The CDR3 DNA is TGTGCCAGCAGCCTCTCAGGGGAAGAGACCCAGTACTTC. This sequence encodes CASSLSGEETQYF.